This TCR beta chain was captured by sequencing in a study of blood T cell repertoires in COVID-19. Looking at the study overall: Material from acute and convalescent COVID-19 was sourced from the United States, Italy and Spain. The analysed material was cDNA or gDNA that came from T cells, B-cell-depleted T cells, or PBMCs.

Using immunoSEQ multiplex PCR, the repertoire was profiled, and TCRdb retains in-frame clones only, with some absent. The sample contains some 230,000 clones, 82% of which appear only once. Germline V gene lookup returns CDR1 SGHNT and CDR2 YYREEE (reference sequence). V lost 3 bases to trimming and J lost 3 bases; unmatched junction nucleotides: 6. CDR3 size: 14 residues. V is TRBV5-4 and J is TRBJ2-7; 7 bases fit TRBD1. The sequence derives from a man between 35 and 55 years old who had recovered from COVID-19. Source material: PBMCs or T cells enriched from blood (not recorded which). This chain's CDR3 is CASSYRQGSYEQYF. In DNA, the CDR3 is TGTGCCAGCAGCTATCGACAGGGAAGCTACGAGCAGTACTTC.